Listed below are T cell receptor beta chains from one sample, sequenced in a study of OX40 agonist ivuxolimab in advanced cancers. Produced via immunoSEQ multiplex PCR; TCRdb's table is partial and in-frame only. The table shows around 76,000 clones, with 65% to 90% occurring only once. Material: CD4+ or CD8+ T cells sorted from blood, obtained in a trial of the OX40 agonist ivuxolimab. These receptors all come from an adult with an advanced solid tumor such as melanoma, head and neck, liver or kidney cancer. CDR3s include the opening cysteine and the closing phenylalanine or tryptophan. Each record gives: CDR3 protein, CDR3 DNA, D gene, clone size, V gene, J gene. A D gene is named only where the DNA matches it firmly. The size of a clone is reported for some rows only, either as once, few or many, or as a class for expanded clones.

CDR3: CASSPWGGSDEQYF
DNA: TGCGCCAGCAGCCCTTGGGGGGGTTCGGACGAGCAGTACTTC
D: TRBD2
size: .
V: TRBV5-1
J: TRBJ2-7

CDR3: CASSLGTGGWYEQYF
DNA: TGTGCCAGCAGCTTGGGGACAGGGGGCTGGTACGAGCAGTACTTC
D: TRBD1
size: once
V: TRBV5-6
J: TRBJ2-7

CDR3: CASSYEGSLFF
DNA: TGTGCCAGCAGTTACGAGGGGTCACTGTTTTTT
D: .
size: .
V: TRBV6-5
J: TRBJ1-4

CDR3: CASSLSPGGWDTQYF
DNA: TGTGCCAGCAGCTTATCTCCAGGGGGCTGGGATACGCAGTATTTT
D: TRBD1
size: .
V: TRBV7-9
J: TRBJ2-3

CDR3: CASSQGQLNEQFF
DNA: TGTGCCAGCAGCCAAGGGCAGCTCAATGAGCAGTTCTTC
D: .
size: once
V: TRBV4-2
J: TRBJ2-1

CDR3: CASSSRQGANTGELFF
DNA: TGTGCCAGCAGCTCCCGACAGGGGGCGAACACCGGGGAGCTGTTTTTT
D: TRBD1
size: .
V: TRBV7-2
J: TRBJ2-2

CDR3: CASSSGTGSYNEQFF
DNA: TGTGCCAGCAGCTCCGGGACGGGGTCGTACAATGAGCAGTTCTTC
D: .
size: .
V: TRBV7-9
J: TRBJ2-1

CDR3: CASSTGTGGKRTDTQYF
DNA: TGTGCCAGTAGTACCGGGACAGGGGGCAAGCGCACAGATACGCAGTATTTT
D: TRBD1
size: .
V: TRBV19
J: TRBJ2-3

CDR3: CASSVLREMNTEAFF
DNA: TGCGCCAGCAGCGTCCTCAGGGAGATGAACACTGAAGCTTTCTTT
D: .
size: .
V: TRBV5-1
J: TRBJ1-1

CDR3: CASARTEYGYTF
DNA: TGTGCCAGTGCCCGGACAGAGTATGGCTACACCTTC
D: .
size: few
V: TRBV19
J: TRBJ1-2

CDR3: CASSVGTFYEQYF
DNA: TGCGCCAGCAGCGTCGGGACTTTCTACGAGCAGTACTTC
D: .
size: .
V: TRBV5-1
J: TRBJ2-7

CDR3: CASSNRGGNEKLFF
DNA: TGTGCCAGCAGTAACAGGGGGGGGAATGAAAAACTGTTTTTT
D: TRBD1
size: once
V: TRBV7-9
J: TRBJ1-4

CDR3: CASSQGVGSGGASDTQYF
DNA: TGCGCCAGCAGCCAAGGTGTAGGAAGCGGGGGGGCGTCAGATACGCAGTATTTT
D: TRBD2
size: .
V: TRBV4-3
J: TRBJ2-3

CDR3: CASSRIPGQGDYGYTF
DNA: TGCGCCAGCAGTAGAATACCGGGACAGGGCGACTATGGCTACACCTTC
D: TRBD1
size: .
V: TRBV10-1
J: TRBJ1-2

CDR3: CASSQDRDREKYF
DNA: TGCGCCAGCAGCCAGGACCGGGACAGGGAGAAGTACTTT
D: TRBD1
size: few
V: TRBV4-3
J: TRBJ1-1

CDR3: CASSLAPSGVLGDTQYF
DNA: TGCGCCAGCAGCTTGGCCCCTAGCGGGGTCCTCGGAGATACGCAGTATTTT
D: TRBD2
size: .
V: TRBV5-1
J: TRBJ2-3

CDR3: CASSLSGGASETQYF
DNA: TGTGCCAGCAGCCTTAGCGGGGGGGCCTCAGAGACCCAGTACTTC
D: TRBD2
size: .
V: TRBV7-3
J: TRBJ2-5

CDR3: CASSLQAGVPNEKLFF
DNA: TGTGCCAGCAGCTTACAAGCCGGGGTCCCTAATGAAAAACTGTTTTTT
D: .
size: .
V: TRBV7-2
J: TRBJ1-4

CDR3: CASSIPTNTEAFF
DNA: TGTGCCAGTAGTATTCCAACGAACACTGAAGCTTTCTTT
D: .
size: .
V: TRBV19
J: TRBJ1-1

CDR3: CASSSRTATYEQYF
DNA: TGTGCCAGCAGCTCGCGGACGGCTACCTACGAGCAGTACTTC
D: .
size: .
V: TRBV7-8
J: TRBJ2-7

CDR3: CASKGTGRGTEAFF
DNA: TGTGCCAGCAAGGGGACAGGGAGGGGCACTGAAGCTTTCTTT
D: TRBD1
size: .
V: TRBV2
J: TRBJ1-1

CDR3: CASSWERGDYGYTF
DNA: TGTGCCAGCAGCTGGGAACGGGGGGACTATGGCTACACCTTC
D: .
size: few
V: TRBV7-9
J: TRBJ1-2

CDR3: CASSIGRGPRSTEAFF
DNA: TGTGCCAGTAGTATAGGGAGGGGGCCTCGAAGCACTGAAGCTTTCTTT
D: TRBD1
size: .
V: TRBV19
J: TRBJ1-1

CDR3: CASSEGTQRGTEAFF
DNA: TGTGCCAGCAGTGAAGGGACACAAAGGGGCACTGAAGCTTTCTTT
D: .
size: .
V: TRBV6-1
J: TRBJ1-1

CDR3: CASSLGGFGDTQYF
DNA: TGCGCCAGCAGCTTGGGGGGTTTTGGAGATACGCAGTATTTT
D: .
size: .
V: TRBV5-1
J: TRBJ2-3

CDR3: CASSRGQGYGYTF
DNA: TGTGCCAGCAGCCGGGGACAGGGGTATGGCTACACCTTC
D: TRBD1
size: once
V: TRBV7-3
J: TRBJ1-2

CDR3: CASSETGFGTEAFF
DNA: TGTGCCAGCAGCGAGACCGGATTCGGGACTGAAGCTTTCTTT
D: .
size: .
V: TRBV9
J: TRBJ1-1

CDR3: CASSLVQDSYGYTF
DNA: TGTGCCAGCAGCTTGGTGCAGGACAGCTATGGCTACACCTTC
D: .
size: .
V: TRBV5-4
J: TRBJ1-2

CDR3: CASSLVITDTQYF
DNA: TGTGCCAGCAGCTTAGTCATCACAGATACGCAGTATTTT
D: .
size: .
V: TRBV7-9
J: TRBJ2-3

CDR3: CASSTGTSETQYF
DNA: TGTGCCAGCAGTACCGGGACTAGCGAGACCCAGTACTTC
D: TRBD2
size: .
V: TRBV5-6
J: TRBJ2-5

CDR3: CASSFTHQGDIQYF
DNA: TGTGCCAGCAGCTTTACTCATCAGGGGGACATTCAGTACTTC
D: TRBD1
size: .
V: TRBV11-2
J: TRBJ2-4

CDR3: CASSGLAGLAYEQYF
DNA: TGTGCCAGCAGTGGACTAGCGGGTCTTGCCTACGAGCAGTACTTC
D: TRBD2
size: .
V: TRBV2
J: TRBJ2-7

CDR3: CASSYPTGKKLFF
DNA: TGTGCCAGCAGCTACCCAACAGGGAAAAAACTGTTTTTT
D: .
size: .
V: TRBV11-2
J: TRBJ1-4

CDR3: CASSLGTGDTEAFF
DNA: TGTGCCAGCAGCCTAGGGACAGGGGACACTGAAGCTTTCTTT
D: TRBD1
size: .
V: TRBV9
J: TRBJ1-1

CDR3: CASSPGTAATNEKLFF
DNA: TGTGCCAGCAGCCCAGGGACGGCTGCAACTAATGAAAAACTGTTTTTT
D: .
size: few
V: TRBV9
J: TRBJ1-4

CDR3: CASSPQGSGMNTEAFF
DNA: TGTGCCAGCTCACCGCAGGGTTCGGGCATGAACACTGAAGCTTTCTTT
D: .
size: .
V: TRBV18
J: TRBJ1-1

CDR3: CASSLVRRGGQGEKLFF
DNA: TGTGCCAGCAGCTTAGTCCGGCGCGGGGGGCAAGGGGAAAAACTGTTTTTT
D: .
size: .
V: TRBV11-2
J: TRBJ1-4

CDR3: CASSFQGLQPQHF
DNA: TGTGCCAGCAGCTTTCAGGGCCTTCAGCCCCAGCATTTT
D: .
size: .
V: TRBV7-2
J: TRBJ1-5

CDR3: CASSKGGSGGTIYF
DNA: TGTGCCAGCAGTAAGGGGGGCTCAGGGGGCACCATATATTTT
D: TRBD1
size: .
V: TRBV27
J: TRBJ1-3

CDR3: CASSGDTYEQYF
DNA: TGTGCCAGCAGTGGGGACACCTACGAGCAGTACTTC
D: .
size: .
V: TRBV25-1
J: TRBJ2-7

CDR3: CASSLGNREDTQYF
DNA: TGTGCCAGCAGCTTGGGTAATCGAGAAGATACGCAGTATTTT
D: .
size: .
V: TRBV7-3
J: TRBJ2-3

CDR3: CSVEVAGGPTDTQYF
DNA: TGCAGCGTTGAGGTAGCGGGGGGACCCACAGATACGCAGTATTTT
D: TRBD2
size: .
V: TRBV29-1
J: TRBJ2-3

CDR3: CASSPSAYSYNEQFF
DNA: TGTGCCAGCAGTCCTAGCGCCTACTCCTACAATGAGCAGTTCTTC
D: .
size: .
V: TRBV2
J: TRBJ2-1